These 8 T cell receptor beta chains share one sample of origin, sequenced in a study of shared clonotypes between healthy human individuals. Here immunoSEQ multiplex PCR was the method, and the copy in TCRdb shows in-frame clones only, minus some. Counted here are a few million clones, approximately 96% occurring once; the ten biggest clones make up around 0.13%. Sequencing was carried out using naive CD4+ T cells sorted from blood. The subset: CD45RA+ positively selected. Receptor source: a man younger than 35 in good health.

The CDR3 protein is CASSAPGFGSYNSPLHF. As DNA, the CDR3 is TGTGCCAGCAGTGCCCCGGGATTTGGCTCCTATAATTCACCCCTCCACTTT. The chain uses TRBV28 and TRBJ1-6, with D hard to call. V dropped 5 bases and J dropped 0 bases, with 14 bases sitting between them. CDR3 length equals 17 residues. Germline CDR1 reads MDHEN; CDR2 reads SYDVKM.

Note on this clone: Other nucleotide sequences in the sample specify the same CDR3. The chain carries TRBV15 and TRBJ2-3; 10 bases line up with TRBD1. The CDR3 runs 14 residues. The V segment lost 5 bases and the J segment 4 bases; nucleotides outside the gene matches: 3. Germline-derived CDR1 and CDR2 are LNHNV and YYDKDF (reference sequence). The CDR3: CATSRDRGSDTQYF. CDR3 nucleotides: TGTGCCACCAGCCGGGACAGGGGCTCAGATACGCAGTATTTT.

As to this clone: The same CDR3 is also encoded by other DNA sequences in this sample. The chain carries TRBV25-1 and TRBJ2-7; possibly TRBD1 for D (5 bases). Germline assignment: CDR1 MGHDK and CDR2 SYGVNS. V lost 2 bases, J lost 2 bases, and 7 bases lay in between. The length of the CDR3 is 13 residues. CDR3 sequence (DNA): TGTGCCAGCAGTGAACAGGGCACCTACGAGCAGTACTTC. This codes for CASSEQGTYEQYF.

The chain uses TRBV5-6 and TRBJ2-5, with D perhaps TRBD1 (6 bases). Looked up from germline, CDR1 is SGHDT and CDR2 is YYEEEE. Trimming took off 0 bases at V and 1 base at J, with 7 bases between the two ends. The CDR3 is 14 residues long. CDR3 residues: CASSLGQVQETQYF. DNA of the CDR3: TGTGCCAGCAGCTTGGGACAGGTCCAAGAGACCCAGTACTTC.

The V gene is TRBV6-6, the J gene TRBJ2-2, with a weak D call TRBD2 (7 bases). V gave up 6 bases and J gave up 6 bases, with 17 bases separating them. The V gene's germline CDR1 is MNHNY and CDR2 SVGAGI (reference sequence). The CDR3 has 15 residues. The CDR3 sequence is CASRRDSGGPGELFF. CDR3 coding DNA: TGTGCCAGCAGACGGGACTCCGGGGGGCCCGGGGAGCTGTTTTTT.

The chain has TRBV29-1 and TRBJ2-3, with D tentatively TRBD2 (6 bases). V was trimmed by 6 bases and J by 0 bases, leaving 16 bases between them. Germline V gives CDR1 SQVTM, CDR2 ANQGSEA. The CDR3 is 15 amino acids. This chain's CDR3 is CSVEGLAKSTDTQYF. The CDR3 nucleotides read TGCAGCGTCGAGGGGCTAGCGAAGAGCACAGATACGCAGTATTTT.

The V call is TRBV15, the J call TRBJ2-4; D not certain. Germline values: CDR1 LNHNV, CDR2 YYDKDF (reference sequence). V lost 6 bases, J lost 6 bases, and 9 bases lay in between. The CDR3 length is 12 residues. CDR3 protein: CATRGVGNIQYF. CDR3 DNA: TGTGCCACCAGAGGTGTCGGAAACATTCAGTACTTC.

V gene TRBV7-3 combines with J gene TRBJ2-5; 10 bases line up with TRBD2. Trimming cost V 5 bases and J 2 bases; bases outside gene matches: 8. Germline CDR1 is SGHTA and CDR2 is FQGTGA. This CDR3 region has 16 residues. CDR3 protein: CASSPVASGGQETQYF. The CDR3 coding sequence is TGTGCCAGCAGCCCCGTGGCTAGCGGGGGACAAGAGACCCAGTACTTC.